This T cell receptor (beta chain) is drawn from a study of blood T cells in healthy people across ages. Between the trimmed V and J ends, which lost 1 base and 2 bases, there was a span of 9 bases. Germline CDR1 and CDR2: ENHRY and SYGVKD. The CDR3 contains 14 residues. About 10 milliliters of peripheral blood were drawn from each donor into EDTA-treated tubes. Sample-barcoded 5' priming and a J-beta primer mix drove a second PCR of about 7 to 12 cycles. Each cDNA molecule was tagged by a template-switch adaptor that had 12 random nucleotides. Using its own MiXCR run on the 5' RACE reads, TCRdb lists one record per CDR3 protein. The sample contains just under 900,000 distinct CDR3 sequences, 29% of which appear only once. This clonotype was recorded many times.

The sample comprised blood. J is TRBJ2-7 and V is TRBV10-3; TRBD1 is a possible D gene (6 bases). The clonotype comes from an elderly woman in good health. DNA for the CDR3: TGTGCCATCAGTGAGTTACAGGGTCCCTACGAGCAGTACTTC. Protein: CAISELQGPYEQYF.